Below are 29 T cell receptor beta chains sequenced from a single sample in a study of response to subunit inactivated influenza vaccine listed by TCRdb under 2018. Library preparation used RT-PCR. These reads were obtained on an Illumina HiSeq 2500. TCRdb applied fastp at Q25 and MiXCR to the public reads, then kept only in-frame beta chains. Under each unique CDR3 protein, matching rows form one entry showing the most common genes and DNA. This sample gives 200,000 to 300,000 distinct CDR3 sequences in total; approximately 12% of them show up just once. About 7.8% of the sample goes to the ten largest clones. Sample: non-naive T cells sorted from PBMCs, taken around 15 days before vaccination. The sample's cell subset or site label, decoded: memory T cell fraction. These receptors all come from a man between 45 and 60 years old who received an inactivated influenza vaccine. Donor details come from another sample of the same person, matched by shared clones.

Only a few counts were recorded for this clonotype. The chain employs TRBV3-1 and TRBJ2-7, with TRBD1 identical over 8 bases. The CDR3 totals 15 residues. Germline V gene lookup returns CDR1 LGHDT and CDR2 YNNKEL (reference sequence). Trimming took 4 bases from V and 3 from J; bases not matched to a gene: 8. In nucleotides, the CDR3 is TGTGCCAGCAGCCGCCGGACAGGGAGAGTCTACGAGCAGTACTTC. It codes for CASSRRTGRVYEQYF.

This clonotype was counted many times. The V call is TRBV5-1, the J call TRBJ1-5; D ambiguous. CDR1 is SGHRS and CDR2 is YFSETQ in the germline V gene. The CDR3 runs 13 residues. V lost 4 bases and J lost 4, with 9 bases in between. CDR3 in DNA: TGCGCCAGCAGCCAGGATTATAATCAGCCCCAGCATTTT. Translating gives CASSQDYNQPQHF.

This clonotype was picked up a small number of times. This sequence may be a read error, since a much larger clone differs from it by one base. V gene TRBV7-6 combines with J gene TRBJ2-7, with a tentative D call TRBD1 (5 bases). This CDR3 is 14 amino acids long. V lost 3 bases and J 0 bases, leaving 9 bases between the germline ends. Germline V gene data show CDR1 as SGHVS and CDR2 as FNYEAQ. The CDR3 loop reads CASSLTESSYEQYF. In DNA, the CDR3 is TGTGCCAGCAGCTTGACAGAGAGCTCCTACGAGCAGTACTTC.

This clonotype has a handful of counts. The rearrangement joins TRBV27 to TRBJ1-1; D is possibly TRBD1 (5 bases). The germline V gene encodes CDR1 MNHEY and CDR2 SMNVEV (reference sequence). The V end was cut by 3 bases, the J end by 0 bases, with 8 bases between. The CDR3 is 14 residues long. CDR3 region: CASSFLGLNTEAFF. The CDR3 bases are TGTGCCAGCAGTTTTCTGGGACTGAACACTGAAGCTTTCTTT.

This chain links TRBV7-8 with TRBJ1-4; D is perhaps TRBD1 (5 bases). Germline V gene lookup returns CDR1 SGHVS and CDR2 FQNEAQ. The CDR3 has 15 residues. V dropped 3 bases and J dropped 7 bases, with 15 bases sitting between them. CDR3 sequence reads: CASSLLRDRPEKLFF. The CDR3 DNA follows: TGTGCCAGCAGCTTGCTCCGGGACCGACCTGAAAAACTGTTTTTT.

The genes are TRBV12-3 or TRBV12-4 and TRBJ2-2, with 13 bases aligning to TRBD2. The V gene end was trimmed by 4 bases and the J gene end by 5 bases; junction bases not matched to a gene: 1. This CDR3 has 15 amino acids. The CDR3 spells CASSSTSGRTGELFF. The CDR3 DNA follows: TGTGCCAGCAGTTCGACTAGCGGGAGGACCGGGGAGCTGTTTTTT.

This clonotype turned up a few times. CDR3 sequence reads: CASSLAGVRQPQHF. The CDR3 region has the DNA TGTGCCAGCAGCTTAGCAGGGGTTCGTCAGCCCCAGCATTTT. The V call is TRBV7-9, the J call TRBJ1-5, with D possibly TRBD1 on 5 matching bases. There are 14 residues in the CDR3. From germline, CDR1 is SEHNR and CDR2 FQNEAQ (reference sequence). V lost 0 bases and J 6 bases, leaving 9 bases between the germline ends.

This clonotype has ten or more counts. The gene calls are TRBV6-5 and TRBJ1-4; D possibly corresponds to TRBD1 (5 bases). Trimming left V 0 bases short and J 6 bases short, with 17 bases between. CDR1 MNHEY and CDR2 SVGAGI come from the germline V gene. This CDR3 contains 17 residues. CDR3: CASSYSNPRGRDEKLFF. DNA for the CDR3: TGTGCCAGCAGTTACTCCAACCCACGGGGGAGGGATGAAAAACTGTTTTTT.

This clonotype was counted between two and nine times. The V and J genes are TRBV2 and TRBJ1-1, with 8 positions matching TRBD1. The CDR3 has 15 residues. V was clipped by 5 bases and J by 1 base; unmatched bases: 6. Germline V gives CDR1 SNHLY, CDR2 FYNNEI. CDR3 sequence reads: CASSRAGTGNTEAFF. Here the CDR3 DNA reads TGTGCCAGCAGTCGCGCCGGGACAGGGAACACTGAAGCTTTCTTT.

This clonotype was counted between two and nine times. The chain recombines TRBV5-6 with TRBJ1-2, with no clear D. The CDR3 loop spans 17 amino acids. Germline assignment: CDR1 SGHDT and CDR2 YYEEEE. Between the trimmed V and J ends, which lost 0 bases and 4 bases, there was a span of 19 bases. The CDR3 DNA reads TGTGCCAGCAGCTTGGGCCAGGTTCAGACCAGGATCTATGGCTACACCTTC. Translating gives CASSLGQVQTRIYGYTF.

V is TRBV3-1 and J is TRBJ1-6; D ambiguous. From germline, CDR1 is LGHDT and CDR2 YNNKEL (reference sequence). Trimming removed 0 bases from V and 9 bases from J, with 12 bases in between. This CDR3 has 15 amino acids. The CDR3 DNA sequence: TGTGCCAGCAGCCAAGAGCCAGGCCTTAGTTCACCCCTCCACTTT. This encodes CASSQEPGLSSPLHF.

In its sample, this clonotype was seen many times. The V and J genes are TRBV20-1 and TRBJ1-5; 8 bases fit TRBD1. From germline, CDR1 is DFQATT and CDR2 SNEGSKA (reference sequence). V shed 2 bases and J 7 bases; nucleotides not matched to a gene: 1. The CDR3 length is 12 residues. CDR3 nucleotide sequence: TGCAGTGCTAGAACAGGGGGGCAGCCCCAGCATTTT. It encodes CSARTGGQPQHF.

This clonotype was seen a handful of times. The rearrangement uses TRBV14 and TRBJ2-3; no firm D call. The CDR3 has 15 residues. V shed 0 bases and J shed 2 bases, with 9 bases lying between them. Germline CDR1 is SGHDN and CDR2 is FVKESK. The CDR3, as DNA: TGTGCCAGCAGCCAAGAAGGGTGGCTCACAGATACGCAGTATTTT. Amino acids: CASSQEGWLTDTQYF.

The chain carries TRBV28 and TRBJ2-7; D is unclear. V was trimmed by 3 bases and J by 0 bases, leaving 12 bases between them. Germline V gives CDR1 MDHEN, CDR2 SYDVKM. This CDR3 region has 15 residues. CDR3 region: CASSFNGGNSYEQYF. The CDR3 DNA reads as TGTGCCAGCAGTTTTAATGGTGGGAACTCCTACGAGCAGTACTTC.

This chain's CDR3 is CASTPGESTDTQYF. The DNA of the CDR3 is TGCGCCAGCACCCCGGGCGAAAGCACAGATACGCAGTATTTT. The chain links TRBV5-1 to TRBJ2-3; D remains ambiguous. Trimming stripped 6 bases from V and 0 bases from J, with 11 bases between. Per the germline V gene, CDR1 is SGHRS and CDR2 is YFSETQ. CDR3 length: 14 residues.

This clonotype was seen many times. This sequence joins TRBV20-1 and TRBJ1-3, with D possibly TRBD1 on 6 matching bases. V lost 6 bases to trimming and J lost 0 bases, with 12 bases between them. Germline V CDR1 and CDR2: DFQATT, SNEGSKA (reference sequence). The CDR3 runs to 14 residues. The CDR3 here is CSAGGRSSGNTIYF. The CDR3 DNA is TGCAGTGCAGGGGGGAGGAGCTCTGGAAACACCATATATTTT.

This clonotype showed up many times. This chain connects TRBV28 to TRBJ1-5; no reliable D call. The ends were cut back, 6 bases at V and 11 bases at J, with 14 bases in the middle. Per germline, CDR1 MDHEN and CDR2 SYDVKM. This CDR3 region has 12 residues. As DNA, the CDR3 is TGTGCCAGCAGCCCCATTCGGATATCCCAGCATTTT. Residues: CASSPIRISQHF.

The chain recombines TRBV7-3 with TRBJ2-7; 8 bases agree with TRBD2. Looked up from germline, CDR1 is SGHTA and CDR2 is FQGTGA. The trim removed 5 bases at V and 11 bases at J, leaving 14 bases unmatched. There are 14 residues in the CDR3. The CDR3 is CASSPGGGDRVKYF. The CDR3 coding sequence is TGTGCCAGCAGCCCGGGAGGGGGAGACCGGGTGAAGTACTTC.

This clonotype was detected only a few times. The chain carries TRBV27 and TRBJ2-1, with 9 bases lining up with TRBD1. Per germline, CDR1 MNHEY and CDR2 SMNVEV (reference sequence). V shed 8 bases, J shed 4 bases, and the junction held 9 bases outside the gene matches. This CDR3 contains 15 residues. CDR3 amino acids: CASSDGTGSYNEQFF. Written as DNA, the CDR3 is TGTGCCAGCTCTGACGGGACAGGGAGTTACAATGAGCAGTTCTTC.

This CDR3 reads CASSGGQGQTQYF. The CDR3 nucleotides read TGTGCCAGCAGCGGTGGACAGGGTCAGACCCAGTACTTC. This chain links TRBV7-2 with TRBJ2-5; 8 positions match TRBD1. Germline V lookup: CDR1 SGHTA, CDR2 FQGNSA. V dropped 5 bases and J dropped 6; count of bases not matched to a gene: 5. The CDR3 covers 13 residues.

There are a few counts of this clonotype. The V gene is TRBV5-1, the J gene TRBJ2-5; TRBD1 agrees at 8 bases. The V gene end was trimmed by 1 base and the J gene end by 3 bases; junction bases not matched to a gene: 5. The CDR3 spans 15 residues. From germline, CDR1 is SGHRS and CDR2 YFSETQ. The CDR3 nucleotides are TGCGCCAGCAGCTTGCAGGGGGCGACTGAAGAGACCCAGTACTTC. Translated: CASSLQGATEETQYF.

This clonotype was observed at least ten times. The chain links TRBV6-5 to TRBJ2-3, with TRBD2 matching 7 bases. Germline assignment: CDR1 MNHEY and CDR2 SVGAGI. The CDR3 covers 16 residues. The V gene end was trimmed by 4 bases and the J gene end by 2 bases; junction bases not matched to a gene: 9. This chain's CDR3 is CASSSQRGRVTDTQYF. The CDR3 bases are TGTGCCAGCAGTTCACAGCGGGGACGGGTCACAGATACGCAGTATTTT.

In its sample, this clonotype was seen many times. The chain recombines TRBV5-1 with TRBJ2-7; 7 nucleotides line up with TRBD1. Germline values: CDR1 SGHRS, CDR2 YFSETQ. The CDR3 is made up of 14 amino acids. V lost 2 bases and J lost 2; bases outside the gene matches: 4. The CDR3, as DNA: TGCGCCAGCAGCTTCGGGGACAGAGCCTACGAGCAGTACTTC. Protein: CASSFGDRAYEQYF.

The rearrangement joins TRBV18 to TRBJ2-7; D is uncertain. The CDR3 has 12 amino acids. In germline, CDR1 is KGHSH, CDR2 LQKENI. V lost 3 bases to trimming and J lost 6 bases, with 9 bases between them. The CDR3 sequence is CASSPGPLEQYF. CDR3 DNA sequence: TGTGCCAGCTCACCCGGCCCCCTCGAGCAGTACTTC.

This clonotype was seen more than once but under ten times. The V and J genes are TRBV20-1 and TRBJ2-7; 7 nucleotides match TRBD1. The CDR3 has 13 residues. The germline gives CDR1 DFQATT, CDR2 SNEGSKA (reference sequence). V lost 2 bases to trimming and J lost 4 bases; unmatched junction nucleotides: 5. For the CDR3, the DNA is TGCAGTGCTAGATGGGACAGAGGATACGAGCAGTACTTC. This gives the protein CSARWDRGYEQYF.

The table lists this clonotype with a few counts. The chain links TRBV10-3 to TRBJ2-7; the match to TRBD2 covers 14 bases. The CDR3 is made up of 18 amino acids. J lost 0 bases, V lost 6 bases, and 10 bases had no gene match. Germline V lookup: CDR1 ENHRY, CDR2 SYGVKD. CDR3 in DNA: TGTGCCATCAGGGCCGGGACTAGCGGGAGAAAGCCCTCCTACGAGCAGTACTTC. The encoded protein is CAIRAGTSGRKPSYEQYF.

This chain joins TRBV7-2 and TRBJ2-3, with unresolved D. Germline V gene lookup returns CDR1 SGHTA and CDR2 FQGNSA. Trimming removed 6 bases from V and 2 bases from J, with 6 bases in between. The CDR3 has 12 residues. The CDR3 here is CASRTLTDTQYF. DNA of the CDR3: TGTGCCAGCAGGACCCTCACAGATACGCAGTATTTT.

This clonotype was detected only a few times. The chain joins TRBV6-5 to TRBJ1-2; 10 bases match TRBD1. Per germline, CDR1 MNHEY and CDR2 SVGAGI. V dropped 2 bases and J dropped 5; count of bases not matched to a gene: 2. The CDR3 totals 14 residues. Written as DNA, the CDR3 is TGTGCCAGCAGTTACACGGGACAGGGGTATGGCTACACCTTC. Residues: CASSYTGQGYGYTF.

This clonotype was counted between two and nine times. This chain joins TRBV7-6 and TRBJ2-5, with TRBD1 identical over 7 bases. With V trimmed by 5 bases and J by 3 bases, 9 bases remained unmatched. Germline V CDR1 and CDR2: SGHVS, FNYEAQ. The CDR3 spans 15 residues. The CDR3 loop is CASSNRRDREETQYF. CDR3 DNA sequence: TGTGCCAGCAGCAATCGTCGGGACAGAGAAGAGACCCAGTACTTC.